This TCR beta chain was profiled in a study of shared clonotypes between healthy human individuals. The CDR3 consists of 13 residues. V was pared by 0 bases and J by 11 bases, with 9 bases of the junction left unmatched. Germline CDR1 and CDR2: GTSNPN and SVGIG (reference sequence). The repertoire was sequenced with immunoSEQ multiplex PCR; TCRdb's copy has only in-frame clones and lacks some. The sample yields more than 2,000,000 clones, more than 90% seen once. The chain links TRBV30 to TRBJ2-5; TRBD1 agrees at 7 bases. The source material was naive CD4+ T cells sorted from blood. Subset described: CD45RA+ positively selected. The sequence derives from a man between 18 and 35 years old in good health. The DNA for the CDR3 is TGTGCCTGGAGTGTAAATGAGGGGGCAGAGCAGTACTTC. Protein: CAWSVNEGAEQYF. Based on the CDR3 plus reference TRBV30 and TRBJ2-5, the full variable domain is SQTIHQWPATLVQPVGSPLSLECTVEGTSNPNLYWYRQAAGRGLQLLFYSVGIGQISSEVPQNLSASRPQDRQFILSSKKLLLSDSGFYLCAWSVNEGAEQYFGPGTRLLVL.